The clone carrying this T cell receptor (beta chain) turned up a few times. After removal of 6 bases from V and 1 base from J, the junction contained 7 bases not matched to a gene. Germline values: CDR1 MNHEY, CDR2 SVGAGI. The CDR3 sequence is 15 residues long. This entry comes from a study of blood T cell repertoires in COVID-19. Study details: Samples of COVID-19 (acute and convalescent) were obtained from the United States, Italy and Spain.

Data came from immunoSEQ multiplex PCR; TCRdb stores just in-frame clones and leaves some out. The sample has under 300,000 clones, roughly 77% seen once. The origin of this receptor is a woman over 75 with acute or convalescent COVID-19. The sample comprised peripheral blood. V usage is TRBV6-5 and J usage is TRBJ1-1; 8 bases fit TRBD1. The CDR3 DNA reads TGTGCCAGCAGGCAGGACAGGGCATGGAACACTGAAGCTTTCTTT. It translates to CASRQDRAWNTEAFF.